This TCR beta chain was captured by sequencing in a study of blood T cell repertoires in COVID-19. Study background: T cells, B-cell-depleted T cells, or PBMCs supplied cDNA or gDNA.

Measured with immunoSEQ multiplex PCR; TCRdb has only the in-frame clones, and not every one. In the table there are some 250,000 clones, around 88% of which are singletons. The germline CDR1 and CDR2 sequences are MNHEY and SMNVEV (reference sequence). The V and J ends lost 3 bases and 0 bases respectively, with 9 bases between them. This CDR3 has 14 residues. The origin of this receptor is a man aged 30 to 39 with active or convalescent COVID-19. Sequences were obtained from peripheral blood. The chain employs TRBV27 and TRBJ2-7, with D possibly matching TRBD2 (6 bases). The CDR3 DNA sequence: TGTGCCAGCAGTTTGGCGGGAAGCTCCTACGAGCAGTACTTC. As protein: CASSLAGSSYEQYF.